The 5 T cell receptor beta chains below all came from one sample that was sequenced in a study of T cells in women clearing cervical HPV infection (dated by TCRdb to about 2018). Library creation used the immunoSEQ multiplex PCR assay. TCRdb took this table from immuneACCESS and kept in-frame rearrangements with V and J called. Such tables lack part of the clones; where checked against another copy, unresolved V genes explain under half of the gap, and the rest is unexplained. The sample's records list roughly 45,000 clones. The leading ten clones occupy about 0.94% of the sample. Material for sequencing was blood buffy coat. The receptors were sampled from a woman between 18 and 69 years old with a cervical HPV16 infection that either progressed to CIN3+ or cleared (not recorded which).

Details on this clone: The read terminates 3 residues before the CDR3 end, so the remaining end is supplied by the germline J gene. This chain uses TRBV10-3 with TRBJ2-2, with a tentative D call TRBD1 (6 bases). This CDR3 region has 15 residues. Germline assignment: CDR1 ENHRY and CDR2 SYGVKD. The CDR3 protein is CAISEPGETNEKLFF. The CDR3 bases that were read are TGTGCCATCAGTGAGCCAGGGGAAACTAATGAAAAG.

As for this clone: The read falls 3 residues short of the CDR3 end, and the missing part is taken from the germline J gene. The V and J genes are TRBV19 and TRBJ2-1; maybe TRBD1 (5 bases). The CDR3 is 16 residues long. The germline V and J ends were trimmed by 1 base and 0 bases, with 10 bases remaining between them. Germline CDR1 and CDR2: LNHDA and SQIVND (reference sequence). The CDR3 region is CASSIGGAYSYNEQFF. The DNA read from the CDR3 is TGTGCCAGTAGTATAGGTGGGGCCTACTCCTACAATGAG.

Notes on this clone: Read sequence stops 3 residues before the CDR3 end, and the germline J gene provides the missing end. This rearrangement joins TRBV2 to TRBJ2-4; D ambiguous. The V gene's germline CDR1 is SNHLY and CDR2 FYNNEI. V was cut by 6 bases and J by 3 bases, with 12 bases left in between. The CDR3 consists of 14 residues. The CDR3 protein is CASRRSDGKNIQYF. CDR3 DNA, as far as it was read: TGTGCCAGCAGAAGGTCTGATGGCAAAAACATT.

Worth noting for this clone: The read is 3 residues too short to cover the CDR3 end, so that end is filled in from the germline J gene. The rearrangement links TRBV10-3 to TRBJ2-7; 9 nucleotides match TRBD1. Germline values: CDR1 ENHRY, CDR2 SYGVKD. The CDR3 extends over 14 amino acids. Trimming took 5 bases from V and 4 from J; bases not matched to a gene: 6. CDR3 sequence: CAISSGTGNYEQYF. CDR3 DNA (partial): TGTGCCATCAGTTCCGGGACAGGGAATTACGAG.

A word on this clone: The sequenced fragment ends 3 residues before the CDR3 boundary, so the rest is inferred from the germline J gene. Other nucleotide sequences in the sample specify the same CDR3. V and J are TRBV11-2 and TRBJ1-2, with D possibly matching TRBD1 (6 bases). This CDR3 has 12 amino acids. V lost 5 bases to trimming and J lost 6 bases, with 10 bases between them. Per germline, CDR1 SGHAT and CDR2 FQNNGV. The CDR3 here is CASSREGDGYTF. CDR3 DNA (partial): TGTGCCAGCAGCCGCGAGGGGGATGGC.